These 10 T cell receptor beta chains originate from one sample sequenced in a study of beta chain features in type 1 diabetes (dated by TCRdb to 2016 to 2019). Results the study describes overall, beyond this receptor: In all four CD4+ subsets, TCRB CDR3 length was moderately but significantly shorter in type 1 diabetes patients.

Libraries were constructed by the immunoSEQ multiplex PCR assay. The High Capacity cDNA Reverse Transcription Kit was used to reverse transcribe all of the isolated RNA, meaning that expressed TCRB transcripts were what got sequenced. Drawn from immuneACCESS, this table holds only the in-frame rearrangements with V and J called that TCRdb kept. Clones are partly lost; checked studies trace under half to an unresolved V gene and leave the rest unexplained. A total of more than 300,000 clones appear in this sample, around 12% of them only once. The ten biggest clones cover around 0.0099% of the sample. No antigen has been identified for these receptors. Sequencing input: naive CD4+ T cells from blood. What the cell subset or site label conveys for this sample: true naive CD4+ T cells. The receptors come from a woman aged 18-29 years with type 1 diabetes.

This rearrangement joins TRBV28 to TRBJ2-7; tentatively, D is TRBD1 (5 bases). The CDR3 has 10 amino acids. Trimming stripped 6 bases from V and 12 bases from J, with 12 bases between. The V gene's germline CDR1 is MDHEN and CDR2 SYDVKM. CDR3 protein: CASSKGGAYF. DNA for the CDR3: TGTGCCAGCAGCAAGGGTGGGGCGTACTTC.

This clone was counted between two and nine times. The chain is built from TRBV29-1 and TRBJ1-2, with D possibly TRBD1 on 5 matching bases. The CDR3 has 13 amino acids. The germline gives CDR1 SQVTM, CDR2 ANQGSEA. V was shortened by 3 bases and J by 4 bases, with 12 bases between the two germline ends. The CDR3 protein is CSVDLGLGYGYTF. CDR3 nucleotide sequence: TGCAGCGTTGATTTGGGGCTTGGCTATGGCTACACCTTC.

This clone was counted a few times. V is TRBV9 and J is TRBJ1-3, with D unresolved. Deletions cut 3 bases from V and 0 bases from J, with 4 bases between. Germline CDR1 and CDR2: SGDLS and YYNGEE. The CDR3 is 13 residues long. CDR3: CASSAFSGNTIYF. The CDR3 DNA is TGTGCCAGCAGCGCGTTCTCTGGAAACACCATATATTTT. Full variable domain (rest looked up from reference TRBV9 and TRBJ1-3): DSGVTQTPKHLITATGQRVTLRCSPRSGDLSVYWYQQSLDQGLQFLIQYYNGEERAKGNILERFSAQQFPDLHSELNLSSLELGDSALYFCASSAFSGNTIYFGEGSWLTVV.

V gene TRBV5-1 combines with J gene TRBJ1-1; no firm D call. The CDR3 is made up of 14 amino acids. Germline V CDR1 and CDR2: SGHRS, YFSETQ. With 6 bases removed from V and 4 bases from J, the gap between germline ends came to 16 bases. The CDR3, as DNA: TGCGCCAGCAAAATGGCGTGGGAGGTCACTGAAGCTTTCTTT. Translation gives CASKMAWEVTEAFF.

The genes are TRBV7-2 and TRBJ1-1; 11 nucleotides align to TRBD1. J gave up 11 bases and V 4 bases, and 9 bases lay outside the gene matches. In germline, CDR1 is SGHTA, CDR2 FQGNSA. This CDR3 contains 14 residues. This CDR3 reads CASSSGTGGSVAFF. In nucleotides, the CDR3 is TGTGCCAGCAGCTCGGGGACAGGGGGATCCGTTGCTTTCTTT.

The table lists this clone with a few counts. This chain uses TRBV29-1 with TRBJ1-2; 10 bases map to TRBD1. Germline V gives CDR1 SQVTM, CDR2 ANQGSEA. J gave up 8 bases and V 1 base, and 4 bases lay outside the gene matches. The CDR3 has 13 residues. CDR3 coding DNA: TGCAGCGTTGAAGTCGGACAGGGGGGCGGCTACACCTTC. Its translation is CSVEVGQGGGYTF.

The chain employs TRBV14 and TRBJ1-5; a possible D gene is TRBD1 (6 bases). Deletions cut 3 bases from V and 7 bases from J, with 10 bases between. This CDR3 spans 13 amino acids. Germline V gene sequence: CDR1 SGHDN, CDR2 FVKESK. CDR3 in amino acids: CASSQGAWQPQHF. In nucleotides, the CDR3 is TGTGCCAGCAGCCAGGGGGCTTGGCAGCCCCAGCATTTT. The complete variable domain, with remaining parts taken from reference TRBV14 and TRBJ1-5, reads EAGVTQFPSHSVIEKGQTVTLRCDPISGHDNLYWYRRVMGKEIKFLLHFVKESKQDESGMPNNRFLAERTGGTYSTLKVQPAELEDSGVYFCASSQGAWQPQHFGDGTRLSIL.

V usage is TRBV5-1 and J usage is TRBJ1-2; D is undetermined. The germline CDR1 and CDR2 sequences are SGHRS and YFSETQ. The CDR3 length is 13 residues. V was clipped by 0 bases and J by 4 bases, with 7 bases between them. Here the CDR3 reads CASSLDTSYGYTF. The CDR3 DNA reads TGCGCCAGCAGCTTGGACACAAGCTATGGCTACACCTTC.

A few counts support this clone. The genes are TRBV25-1 and TRBJ2-7; 8 bases are a match to TRBD1. Germline loops: CDR1 MGHDK, CDR2 SYGVNS. Unmatched junction bases numbered 9, after V lost 4 bases and J lost 4 bases. The CDR3 has 15 amino acids. CDR3 nucleotide sequence: TGTGCCAGCAGTGGGCGACAGGGGAATTGGTACGAGCAGTACTTC. Amino acid sequence: CASSGRQGNWYEQYF.

This clone was observed a few times. The CDR3 sequence is CASSPRTGFSEAFF. The CDR3 nucleotides read TGTGCCAGCAGCCCTAGAACCGGGTTCTCTGAAGCTTTCTTT. The rearrangement joins TRBV7-2 to TRBJ1-1; D is unclear. Trimming stripped 5 bases from V and 6 bases from J, with 16 bases between. The CDR3 has 14 amino acids. CDR1 and CDR2 (germline): SGHTA, FQGNSA.